What follows is one T cell receptor (beta chain) and its context. The antigen is unknown. V dropped 4 bases and J dropped 2; count of bases not matched to a gene: 9. CDR1 is SGHRS, CDR2 YFSETQ, per germline. The CDR3 spans 16 residues. These data originate in a study of T cell responses to AZD1222 COVID-19 vaccine. Study-wide results and caveats: Repertoire collection took place solely once the T cell response had peaked.

Produced via immunoSEQ multiplex PCR; TCRdb's table is partial and in-frame only. The sample has approximately 120,000 clones, 88% seen once. The TCR originated in an adult in good health. Sequenced material: peripheral blood, taken on day 0 of AZD1222 vaccination. The chain carries TRBV5-1 and TRBJ2-7; 10 nucleotides align to TRBD1. The DNA of the CDR3 is TGCGCCAGCAGCCCGATTCGACAGGGGGCTGCCTACGAGCAGTACTTC. Translating it yields CASSPIRQGAAYEQYF.